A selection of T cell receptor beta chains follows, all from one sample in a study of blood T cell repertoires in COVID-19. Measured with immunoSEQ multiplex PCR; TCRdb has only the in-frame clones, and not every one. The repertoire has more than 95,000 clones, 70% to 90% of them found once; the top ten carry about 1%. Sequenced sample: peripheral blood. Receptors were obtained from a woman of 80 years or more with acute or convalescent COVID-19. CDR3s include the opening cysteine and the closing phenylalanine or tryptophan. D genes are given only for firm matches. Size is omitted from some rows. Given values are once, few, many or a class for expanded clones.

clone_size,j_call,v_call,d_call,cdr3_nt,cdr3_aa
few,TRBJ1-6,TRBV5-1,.,TGCGCCAGCAGCTTGGTTGCGGGGGAACCCCTCCACTTT,CASSLVAGEPLHF
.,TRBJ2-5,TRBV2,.,TGTGCCAGCAGTGGGGTCCGGGAACAAGAGACCCAGTACTTC,CASSGVREQETQYF
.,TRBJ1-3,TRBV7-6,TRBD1,TGTGCCAGCAGCTCAACCCACCAGGGGGCCGGTGGAAACACCATATATTTT,CASSSTHQGAGGNTIYF
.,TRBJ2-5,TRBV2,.,TGTGCCAGCAGTGCGGGGACTCCACCAGAGACCCAGTACTTC,CASSAGTPPETQYF
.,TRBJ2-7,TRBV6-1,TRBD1,TGTGCCAGCAGTGAGGGACAGGGGTTCCACGAGCAGTACTTC,CASSEGQGFHEQYF
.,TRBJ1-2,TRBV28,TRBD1,TGTGCCAGCAGTGCCAGACAGGGGTTGAGCTACACCTTC,CASSARQGLSYTF
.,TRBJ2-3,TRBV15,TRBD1,TGTGCTACCCGTCCGCAGAGGGGGCAAGATACGCAGTATTTT,CATRPQRGQDTQYF
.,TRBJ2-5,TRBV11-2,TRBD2,TGTGCCAGCAGCAGCAGACTAGCGGGAGGGCCTTCGCGGGAGACCCAGTACTTC,CASSSRLAGGPSRETQYF
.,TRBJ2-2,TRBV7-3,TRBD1,TGTGCCAGCAGTTACACAGGGGCGGCCGGGGAGCTGTTTTTT,CASSYTGAAGELFF
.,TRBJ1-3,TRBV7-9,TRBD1,TGTGCCAGCCCGACAGGGCACTCTGGAAACACCATATATTTT,CASPTGHSGNTIYF
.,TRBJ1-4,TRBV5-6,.,TGTGCCAGCAACGACAGGACTAATGAAAAACTGTTTTTT,CASNDRTNEKLFF
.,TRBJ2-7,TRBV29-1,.,TGCAGCGTCGGGTTTTACGATCCCAGGGGAAGTGGGTACGAGCAGTACTTC,CSVGFYDPRGSGYEQYF
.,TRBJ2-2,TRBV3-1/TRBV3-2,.,TGTGCCAGCAGCCCCCGCCAGGGGATAATCGGCGGGGAGCTGTTTTTT,CASSPRQGIIGGELFF